These T cell receptor beta chains were read from a single sample in a study of blood T cell repertoires in COVID-19. The table came from immunoSEQ multiplex PCR; TCRdb's copy has only in-frame clones and leaves some out. The profile shows 200,000 to 300,000 clones, around four fifths of them singletons. Sequenced input: peripheral blood. These receptors came from a woman aged 60-75 years with active or convalescent COVID-19. CDR3s include the opening cysteine and the closing phenylalanine or tryptophan. The order of the fields is D gene, clone size, V gene, J gene, CDR3 protein, CDR3 DNA. D genes are given only for firm matches. Size is omitted from some rows. Given values are once, few, many or a class for expanded clones.

d_call: TRBD2
clone_size: NA
v_call: TRBV7-2
j_call: TRBJ2-5
cdr3_aa: CASSVGGGAGETQYF
cdr3_nt: TGTGCCAGCAGCGTCGGCGGGGGGGCTGGAGAGACCCAGTACTTC

d_call: TRBD1
clone_size: few
v_call: TRBV9
j_call: TRBJ1-5
cdr3_aa: CASSAQGGHQPQHF
cdr3_nt: TGTGCCAGCAGCGCGCAGGGGGGCCATCAGCCCCAGCATTTT

d_call: NA
clone_size: NA
v_call: TRBV3-1/TRBV3-2
j_call: TRBJ1-6
cdr3_aa: CASSQRQINSPLHF
cdr3_nt: TGTGCCAGCAGCCAGCGACAGATAAATTCACCCCTCCACTTT

d_call: TRBD2
clone_size: NA
v_call: TRBV10-1
j_call: TRBJ2-2
cdr3_aa: CASSEGLAGVIGGELFF
cdr3_nt: TGCGCCAGCAGTGAGGGCTTAGCGGGGGTGATTGGCGGGGAGCTGTTTTTT

d_call: TRBD1
clone_size: NA
v_call: TRBV2
j_call: TRBJ2-3
cdr3_aa: CASSEVTGYTDTQYF
cdr3_nt: TGTGCCAGCAGCGAGGTGACAGGGTACACAGATACGCAGTATTTT

d_call: TRBD2
clone_size: NA
v_call: TRBV18
j_call: TRBJ2-1
cdr3_aa: CASSPRSGGAYEQFF
cdr3_nt: TGTGCCAGCTCACCACGGAGCGGGGGGGCCTATGAGCAGTTCTTC

d_call: TRBD1
clone_size: NA
v_call: TRBV9
j_call: TRBJ1-2
cdr3_aa: CASSVGTGRYYGYTF
cdr3_nt: TGTGCCAGCAGCGTAGGGACAGGGCGCTACTATGGCTACACCTTC

d_call: TRBD2
clone_size: NA
v_call: TRBV5-1
j_call: TRBJ2-1
cdr3_aa: CASNRDGGGASNEQFF
cdr3_nt: TGCGCCAGCAATCGAGATGGCGGGGGGGCCTCCAATGAGCAGTTCTTC

d_call: TRBD2
clone_size: NA
v_call: TRBV19
j_call: TRBJ2-2
cdr3_aa: CASSEAAGAGDTGELFF
cdr3_nt: TGTGCCAGTAGTGAGGCGGCGGGAGCGGGAGACACCGGGGAGCTGTTTTTT

d_call: TRBD2
clone_size: few
v_call: TRBV6-7
j_call: TRBJ2-5
cdr3_aa: CASSPGLAVGQETQYF
cdr3_nt: TGTGCCAGCAGCCCAGGACTAGCGGTGGGCCAAGAGACCCAGTACTTC

d_call: TRBD2
clone_size: once
v_call: TRBV6-5
j_call: TRBJ2-2
cdr3_aa: CASKLAGAGELFF
cdr3_nt: TGTGCCAGCAAACTAGCGGGGGCCGGGGAGCTGTTTTTT

d_call: NA
clone_size: NA
v_call: TRBV12-5
j_call: TRBJ2-7
cdr3_aa: CASRPGSSSYYEQYF
cdr3_nt: TGTGCTAGTCGCCCAGGCTCATCCTCCTACTACGAGCAGTACTTC

d_call: NA
clone_size: NA
v_call: TRBV7-9
j_call: TRBJ2-2
cdr3_aa: CASRQTNTGELFF
cdr3_nt: TGTGCCAGCAGACAAACGAACACCGGGGAGCTGTTTTTT

d_call: TRBD2
clone_size: NA
v_call: TRBV9
j_call: TRBJ2-3
cdr3_aa: CASSVGTSPSTDTQYF
cdr3_nt: TGTGCCAGCAGCGTAGGGACTAGCCCTAGCACAGATACGCAGTATTTT

d_call: NA
clone_size: once
v_call: TRBV11-3
j_call: TRBJ2-1
cdr3_aa: CASSPGLLPKFF
cdr3_nt: TGTGCCAGCAGCCCGGGACTCCTCCCCAAGTTCTTC

d_call: TRBD1
clone_size: NA
v_call: TRBV29-1
j_call: TRBJ2-3
cdr3_aa: CSGEGQGKDTQYF
cdr3_nt: TGCAGCGGAGAGGGACAGGGGAAAGATACGCAGTATTTT

d_call: NA
clone_size: NA
v_call: TRBV28
j_call: TRBJ1-2
cdr3_aa: CASSIGTPYTYGYTF
cdr3_nt: TGTGCCAGCAGCATCGGGACTCCTTATACCTATGGCTACACCTTC

d_call: TRBD1
clone_size: NA
v_call: TRBV29-1
j_call: TRBJ1-1
cdr3_aa: CSAHRGGNTEAFF
cdr3_nt: TGCAGCGCCCACAGGGGTGGGAACACTGAAGCTTTCTTT

d_call: NA
clone_size: NA
v_call: TRBV5-1
j_call: TRBJ2-2
cdr3_aa: CASSLAMQVPNTGELFF
cdr3_nt: TGCGCCAGCAGCTTGGCGATGCAGGTCCCAAACACCGGGGAGCTGTTTTTT

d_call: NA
clone_size: NA
v_call: TRBV2
j_call: TRBJ1-2
cdr3_aa: CASSEEQGFGYTF
cdr3_nt: TGTGCCAGCAGTGAGGAACAGGGATTCGGCTACACCTTC

d_call: NA
clone_size: NA
v_call: TRBV30
j_call: TRBJ1-5
cdr3_aa: CAWSSQVGGNQPQHF
cdr3_nt: TGTGCCTGGAGTTCGCAGGTCGGCGGCAATCAGCCCCAGCATTTT

d_call: NA
clone_size: NA
v_call: TRBV29-1
j_call: TRBJ2-1
cdr3_aa: CSVAQGFYNEQFF
cdr3_nt: TGCAGCGTCGCACAGGGCTTTTACAATGAGCAGTTCTTC

d_call: TRBD1
clone_size: NA
v_call: TRBV7-6
j_call: TRBJ1-1
cdr3_aa: CASSFKPPGQFPNTEAFF
cdr3_nt: TGTGCCAGCAGCTTCAAACCACCGGGACAGTTCCCGAACACTGAAGCTTTCTTT

d_call: TRBD2
clone_size: NA
v_call: TRBV19
j_call: TRBJ2-1
cdr3_aa: CATSNQGTSGGEQFF
cdr3_nt: TGTGCCACCTCGAACCAAGGGACTAGCGGGGGTGAGCAGTTCTTC

d_call: NA
clone_size: NA
v_call: TRBV12-3/TRBV12-4
j_call: TRBJ2-7
cdr3_aa: CASSLERGEQYF
cdr3_nt: TGTGCCAGCAGTTTAGAGAGGGGGGAGCAGTACTTC

d_call: TRBD1
clone_size: NA
v_call: TRBV14
j_call: TRBJ2-1
cdr3_aa: CASGGQGNANEQFF
cdr3_nt: TGTGCCAGCGGGGGACAGGGGAATGCGAATGAGCAGTTCTTC

d_call: NA
clone_size: NA
v_call: TRBV7-9
j_call: TRBJ2-4
cdr3_aa: CASSLEEHQNIQYF
cdr3_nt: TGTGCCAGCAGCTTAGAGGAGCATCAAAACATTCAGTACTTC

d_call: TRBD2
clone_size: NA
v_call: TRBV5-1
j_call: TRBJ2-1
cdr3_aa: CASSPGLAGGPGPNEQFF
cdr3_nt: TGCGCCAGCAGCCCGGGACTAGCGGGAGGGCCGGGTCCCAATGAGCAGTTCTTC

d_call: TRBD1
clone_size: NA
v_call: TRBV6-5
j_call: TRBJ1-6
cdr3_aa: CASSSTGRSNSPLHF
cdr3_nt: TGTGCCAGCAGTTCGACAGGGAGGAGCAATTCACCCCTCCACTTT

d_call: TRBD1
clone_size: once
v_call: TRBV6-1
j_call: TRBJ1-6
cdr3_aa: CASSEEGARDSPLHF
cdr3_nt: TGTGCCAGCAGTGAAGAGGGGGCGCGCGATTCACCCCTCCACTTT

d_call: NA
clone_size: NA
v_call: TRBV1
j_call: TRBJ2-1
cdr3_aa: CTSSQDRNGGAQFF
cdr3_nt: TGCACCAGCAGCCAAGATAGGAACGGGGGGGCCCAGTTCTTC

d_call: TRBD1
clone_size: NA
v_call: TRBV10-3
j_call: TRBJ1-2
cdr3_aa: CAISVDRGDGYTF
cdr3_nt: TGTGCCATCAGCGTGGACAGGGGCGATGGCTACACCTTC

d_call: NA
clone_size: NA
v_call: TRBV11-2
j_call: TRBJ1-2
cdr3_aa: CASSLAPGAYGYTF
cdr3_nt: TGTGCCAGCAGCTTAGCTCCAGGGGCCTATGGCTACACCTTC